These 23 T cell receptor beta chains originate from one sample sequenced in a study of cytomegalovirus exposure and HLA in healthy donors. The study ran its PCR with 60 Vbeta and 13 Jbeta primers. The protocol was immunoSEQ multiplex PCR, while the TCRdb copy is restricted to in-frame clones and leaves out a portion. This sample contains over 100,000 clones. Sequencing was performed on PBMCs. These receptors were collected from a man aged 18 to 35 in good health and CMV-seronegative.

The CDR3 spells CASSLNGQANSNQPQHF. CDR3 sequence (DNA): TGCGCCAGCAGTCTTAACGGACAGGCCAATAGCAATCAGCCCCAGCATTTT. The chain recombines TRBV4-1 with TRBJ1-5; TRBD1 matches 7 bases. The CDR3 is 17 amino acids. V gave up 6 bases and J gave up 0 bases; unmatched junction bases: 11. The germline CDR1 and CDR2 sequences are MGHRA and YSYEKL.

This sequence joins TRBV7-6 and TRBJ1-1; D uncertain. Germline loops: CDR1 SGHVS, CDR2 FNYEAQ. CDR3 length equals 13 residues. V gave up 1 base and J gave up 4 bases, with 7 bases separating them. The CDR3 loop is CASSLEEITEAFF. CDR3 nucleotides: TGTGCCAGCAGCTTAGAGGAGATCACTGAAGCTTTCTTT.

The rearrangement joins TRBV27 to TRBJ1-1, with TRBD1 identical over 8 bases. The V gene end was trimmed by 5 bases and the J gene end by 5 bases; junction bases not matched to a gene: 4. This CDR3 has 13 amino acids. The germline CDR1 and CDR2 sequences are MNHEY and SMNVEV (reference sequence). CDR3 sequence reads: CASSGQGKTEAFF. In DNA, the CDR3 is TGTGCCAGCAGTGGACAGGGTAAGACTGAAGCTTTCTTT.

The gene calls are TRBV9 and TRBJ1-2; TRBD1 is a possible D gene (5 bases). Per the germline V gene, CDR1 is SGDLS and CDR2 is YYNGEE. This CDR3 comprises 16 residues. V was trimmed by 0 bases and J by 5 bases, leaving 17 bases between them. The CDR3 DNA follows: TGTGCCAGCAGCGTAGCTCGAGGGAGGGGCGGGTATGGCTACACCTTC. Translation: CASSVARGRGGYGYTF. Drawing the rest from reference TRBV9 and TRBJ1-2, the complete variable domain is DSGVTQTPKHLITATGQRVTLRCSPRSGDLSVYWYQQSLDQGLQFLIQYYNGEERAKGNILERFSAQQFPDLHSELNLSSLELGDSALYFCASSVARGRGGYGYTFGSGTRLTVV.

V is TRBV27 and J is TRBJ2-5, with D perhaps matching TRBD1 (6 bases). This CDR3 has 14 amino acids. V lost 6 bases and J lost 0, with 11 bases in between. Germline V gene data show CDR1 as MNHEY and CDR2 as SMNVEV (reference sequence). The CDR3 DNA reads as TGTGCCAGCAGGCGAGGACAGTACCAAGAGACCCAGTACTTC. Translation gives CASRRGQYQETQYF.

This rearrangement joins TRBV7-6 to TRBJ2-1; 11 bases fit TRBD2. This CDR3 spans 17 amino acids. Germline CDR1 is SGHVS and CDR2 is FNYEAQ. V was pared by 2 bases and J by 8 bases, with 11 bases of the junction left unmatched. The CDR3 region has the DNA TGTGCCAGCAGCTTACTAGCGGGAGGAACCGGGTCCCATGAGCAGTTCTTC. Amino acid sequence: CASSLLAGGTGSHEQFF.

The chain combines TRBV5-4 with TRBJ2-2; D gene uncertain. Germline lookup yields CDR1 SGHNT and CDR2 YYREEE (reference sequence). Trimming took off 4 bases at V and 1 base at J, with 5 bases between the two ends. CDR3 length equals 13 residues. The DNA of the CDR3 is TGTGCCAGCAGCCCCCGGAACACCGGGGAGCTGTTTTTT. Translating gives CASSPRNTGELFF.

The V gene is TRBV27, the J gene TRBJ1-5, with D perhaps TRBD1 (6 bases). CDR1 is MNHEY and CDR2 is SMNVEV in the germline V gene (reference sequence). Trimming shortened V by 8 bases and J by 7 bases, and 15 bases separated the two germline ends. The CDR3 consists of 13 residues. This CDR3 is CASSRGGRQPQHF. The CDR3 DNA is TGTGCCAGCTCGAGGGGGGGGAGACAGCCCCAGCATTTT.

V usage is TRBV4-3 and J usage is TRBJ2-2, with a tentative D call TRBD1 (7 bases). Germline values: CDR1 LGHNA, CDR2 YSLEER. The CDR3 contains 17 residues. V lost 2 bases and J 4 bases, leaving 17 bases between the germline ends. CDR3 protein: CASSQNRRDSSTGELFF. DNA of the CDR3: TGCGCCAGCAGCCAAAATAGGCGGGACAGCAGCACCGGGGAGCTGTTTTTT.

V is TRBV25-1 and J is TRBJ1-1; D is undetermined. V lost 3 bases and J 8 bases, leaving 19 bases between the germline ends. Germline V gene data show CDR1 as MGHDK and CDR2 as SYGVNS. This CDR3 comprises 15 residues. The CDR3 loop reads CASSDYGGKVDEAFF. The CDR3 DNA reads TGTGCCAGCAGTGACTATGGAGGGAAAGTAGACGAAGCTTTCTTT.

The chain couples TRBV10-3 to TRBJ2-7; D is uncertain. The CDR3 sequence is 14 residues long. CDR1 is ENHRY, CDR2 SYGVKD, per germline. V was pared by 2 bases and J by 2 bases, with 10 bases between. CDR3 DNA sequence: TGTGCCATCAGTGAGGGCGCGGTTGCCTACGAGCAGTACTTC. This gives the protein CAISEGAVAYEQYF.

The chain recombines TRBV15 with TRBJ1-1, with a tentative D call TRBD1 (6 bases). V lost 1 base and J lost 3, with 24 bases in between. The CDR3 loop spans 19 amino acids. Germline-derived CDR1 and CDR2 are LNHNV and YYDKDF (reference sequence). The CDR3 is CATSRVLWTSTGGDTEAFF. Here the CDR3 DNA reads TGTGCCACCAGCAGAGTCCTCTGGACATCGACAGGTGGGGACACTGAAGCTTTCTTT.

V and J are TRBV19 and TRBJ2-3; the match to TRBD2 covers 12 bases. In germline, CDR1 is LNHDA, CDR2 SQIVND (reference sequence). The V segment lost 6 bases and the J segment 5 bases; nucleotides outside the gene matches: 3. The CDR3 contains 14 residues. CDR3 sequence: CASSLAGGGDTQYF. In DNA, the CDR3 is TGTGCCAGTAGCCTAGCGGGAGGGGGAGATACGCAGTATTTT.

This sequence joins TRBV5-4 and TRBJ1-5; D may be TRBD1 (5 bases). CDR1 and CDR2 from the germline V gene are SGHNT and YYREEE (reference sequence). This CDR3 is 14 amino acids long. The V end lost 4 bases, the J end lost 7 bases, and 15 bases lay between the germline ends. CDR3 bases: TGTGCCAGCAGCCTATCGGGGGGAGGGCAGCCCCAGCATTTT. The encoded protein is CASSLSGGGQPQHF.

The V and J genes are TRBV28 and TRBJ2-7; TRBD2 matches at 9 bases. The CDR3 totals 12 residues. With 6 bases clipped from V and 6 bases from J, the junction kept 3 bases outside the gene matches. Germline V lookup: CDR1 MDHEN, CDR2 SYDVKM. CDR3 coding DNA: TGTGCCAGCAGATTGACTAGCGGCGAGCAGTACTTC. Its protein is CASRLTSGEQYF. Looking up the rest from reference TRBV28 and TRBJ2-7 gives the full variable domain: DVKVTQSSRYLVKRTGEKVFLECVQDMDHENMFWYRQDPGLGLRLIYFSYDVKMKEKGDIPEGYSVSREKKERFSLILESASTNQTSMYLCASRLTSGEQYFGPGTRLTVT.

V gene TRBV7-2 combines with J gene TRBJ2-7; a weak D match, TRBD2 (5 bases). Trimming removed 2 bases from V and 4 bases from J, with 15 bases in between. The CDR3 loop spans 15 amino acids. Germline V gene lookup returns CDR1 SGHTA and CDR2 FQGNSA. This CDR3 is CASSLHGADGYEQYF. Written as DNA, the CDR3 is TGTGCCAGCAGCTTACACGGAGCGGATGGTTACGAGCAGTACTTC. Full variable domain (rest looked up from reference TRBV7-2 and TRBJ2-7): GAGVSQSPSNKVTEKGKDVELRCDPISGHTALYWYRQSLGQGLEFLIYFQGNSAPDKSGLPSDRFSAERTGGSVSTLTIQRTQQEDSAVYLCASSLHGADGYEQYFGPGTRLTVT.

The CDR3 spells CASSPHLDGLSYGYTF. The DNA for the CDR3 is TGCGCCAGCAGCCCTCACCTCGACGGACTCTCGTATGGCTACACCTTC. V gene TRBV5-1 combines with J gene TRBJ1-2; D not certain. Germline V gene lookup returns CDR1 SGHRS and CDR2 YFSETQ. V lost 4 bases to trimming and J lost 5 bases, with 21 bases between them. The CDR3 length is 16 residues.

The chain employs TRBV19 and TRBJ1-2; 11 nucleotides match TRBD1. Germline V gives CDR1 LNHDA, CDR2 SQIVND (reference sequence). The junction had 6 bases not matched to a gene; V was cut back by 8 bases and J by 4 bases. The CDR3 covers 14 residues. CDR3 bases: TGTGCCAGTTTGGACAGGGGGCGATTCTATGGCTACACCTTC. Its protein is CASLDRGRFYGYTF.

The V call is TRBV19, the J call TRBJ1-3; D ambiguous. Trimming cost V 3 bases and J 0 bases, with 12 bases left between them. Germline CDR1 is LNHDA and CDR2 is SQIVND (reference sequence). This CDR3 spans 16 amino acids. CDR3 in DNA: TGTGCCAGTAGTATCGCGACGGGATCCTCTGGAAACACCATATATTTT. Translating it yields CASSIATGSSGNTIYF.

V gene TRBV7-3 combines with J gene TRBJ2-3; D gene unclear. Per germline, CDR1 SGHTA and CDR2 FQGTGA. With 5 bases removed from V and 10 bases from J, the gap between germline ends came to 16 bases. The CDR3 is made up of 13 amino acids. Here the CDR3 DNA reads TGTGCCAGCAGCCTCCTAATAGGAGCTTCGCAGTATTTT. It is translated as CASSLLIGASQYF. Together with reference TRBV7-3 and TRBJ2-3, the CDR3 gives the full variable domain: GAGVSQTPSNKVTEKGKYVELRCDPISGHTALYWYRQSLGQGPEFLIYFQGTGAADDSGLPNDRFFAVRPEGSVSTLKIQRTERGDSAVYLCASSLLIGASQYFGPGTRLTVL.

V usage is TRBV9 and J usage is TRBJ1-3; tentatively, D is TRBD1 (6 bases). Germline loops: CDR1 SGDLS, CDR2 YYNGEE. V was shortened by 3 bases and J by 4 bases, with 14 bases between the two germline ends. The length of the CDR3 is 15 residues. In DNA, the CDR3 is TGTGCCAGCAGCGAGGGGGGGACACCGGGAAACACCATATATTTT. It is translated as CASSEGGTPGNTIYF.

CDR3 residues: CASSPENYGYTF. The DNA of the CDR3 is TGTGCCAGCAGTCCGGAGAACTATGGCTACACCTTC. The J gene is TRBJ1-2, the V gene TRBV25-1; D unclear. Trimming removed 5 bases from V and 2 bases from J, with 6 bases in between. Germline CDR1 is MGHDK and CDR2 is SYGVNS. There are 12 residues in the CDR3.

The rearrangement uses TRBV28 and TRBJ1-2; D possibly corresponds to TRBD1 (6 bases). V was clipped by 8 bases and J by 4 bases, with 17 bases between them. Germline V gene lookup returns CDR1 MDHEN and CDR2 SYDVKM. The CDR3 loop spans 14 amino acids. The CDR3 sequence is CASYGQPLGYGYTF. Here the CDR3 DNA reads TGTGCCAGCTATGGACAGCCACTGGGCTATGGCTACACCTTC.